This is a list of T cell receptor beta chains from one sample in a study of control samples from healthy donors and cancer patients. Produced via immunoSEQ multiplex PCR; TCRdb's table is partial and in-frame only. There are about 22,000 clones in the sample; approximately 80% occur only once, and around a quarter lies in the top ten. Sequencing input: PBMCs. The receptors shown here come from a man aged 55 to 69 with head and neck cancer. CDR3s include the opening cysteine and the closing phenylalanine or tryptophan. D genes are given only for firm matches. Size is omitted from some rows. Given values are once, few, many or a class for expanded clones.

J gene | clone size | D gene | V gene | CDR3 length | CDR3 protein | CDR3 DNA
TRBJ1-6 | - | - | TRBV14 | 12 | CASNLGVSPLHF | TGTGCCAGCAATTTAGGTGTTTCACCCCTCCACTTT
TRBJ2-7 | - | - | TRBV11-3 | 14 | CASSLGNGPMEQYF | TGTGCCAGCAGCTTAGGAAATGGCCCGATGGAGCAGTACTTC
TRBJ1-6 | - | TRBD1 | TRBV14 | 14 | CASSSGQGRGLLHF | TGTGCCAGCAGTTCCGGACAGGGGAGAGGTCTCCTCCACTTT
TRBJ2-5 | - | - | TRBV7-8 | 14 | CASSLGGQQETQYF | TGTGCCAGCAGCTTAGGTGGGCAACAAGAGACCCAGTACTTC
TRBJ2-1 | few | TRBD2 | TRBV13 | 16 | CASSLGLAGGANEQFF | TGTGCCAGCAGCTTAGGACTAGCGGGAGGGGCCAATGAGCAGTTCTTC
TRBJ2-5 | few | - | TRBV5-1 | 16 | CASSPTGRDRQETQYF | TGCGCCAGCAGCCCGACCGGCAGGGATCGGCAAGAGACCCAGTACTTC
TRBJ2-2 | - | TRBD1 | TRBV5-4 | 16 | CASSLASRGLNGELFF | TGTGCCAGCAGCTTGGCCAGCAGGGGGCTTAACGGGGAGCTGTTTTTT
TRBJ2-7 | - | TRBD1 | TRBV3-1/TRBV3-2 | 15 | CASNQLTGGPYEQYF | TGTGCCAGCAACCAACTGACAGGGGGCCCCTACGAGCAGTACTTC
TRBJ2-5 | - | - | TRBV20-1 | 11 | CSALFGETQYF | TGCAGTGCTCTTTTTGGGGAGACCCAGTACTTC
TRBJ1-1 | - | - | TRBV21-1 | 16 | CASKGLLIGGNTEAFF | TGTGCCAGCAAAGGCCTCCTAATCGGGGGGAACACTGAAGCTTTCTTT
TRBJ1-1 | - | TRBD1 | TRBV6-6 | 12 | CAGQGLNTEAFF | TGTGCCGGACAGGGACTGAACACTGAAGCTTTCTTT
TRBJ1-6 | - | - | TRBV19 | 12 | CASRAGEAPLHF | TGTGCCAGTAGAGCAGGGGAGGCACCCCTCCACTTT
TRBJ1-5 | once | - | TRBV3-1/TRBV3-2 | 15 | CASSQDLRNNQPQHF | TGTGCCAGCAGCCAAGATCTCCGGAATAATCAGCCCCAGCATTTT
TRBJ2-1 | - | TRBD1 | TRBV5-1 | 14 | CASSPGQGQNEQFF | TGCGCCAGCAGCCCCGGACAGGGGCAGAATGAGCAGTTCTTC
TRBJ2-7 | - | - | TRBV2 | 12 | CASSWTAGEQYF | TGTGCCAGCAGCTGGACAGCGGGCGAGCAGTACTTC
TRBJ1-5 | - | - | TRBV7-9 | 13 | CASSLGLGDPQHF | TGTGCCAGCAGTTTAGGGTTGGGGGATCCCCAGCATTTT
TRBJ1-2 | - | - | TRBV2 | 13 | CASSGETNYGYTF | TGTGCCAGCTCGGGGGAAACTAACTATGGCTACACCTTC
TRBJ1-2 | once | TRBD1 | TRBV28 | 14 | CASSPGQGWYGYTF | TGTGCCAGCAGCCCCGGACAGGGCTGGTATGGCTACACCTTC
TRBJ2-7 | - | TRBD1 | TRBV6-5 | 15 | CASSPDRGGIYEQYF | TGTGCCAGCAGCCCGGACAGGGGGGGAATCTACGAGCAGTACTTC
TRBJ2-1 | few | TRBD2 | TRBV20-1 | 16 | CSASRVRGGLYNEQFF | TGCAGTGCTAGTAGGGTCCGCGGGGGACTATACAATGAGCAGTTCTTC
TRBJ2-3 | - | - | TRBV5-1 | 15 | CASSLAGMSTDTQYF | TGCGCCAGCAGCTTGGCGGGAATGAGCACAGATACGCAGTATTTT
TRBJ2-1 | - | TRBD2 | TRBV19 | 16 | CASSQRLAGVYNEQFF | TGTGCCAGTAGTCAGCGACTAGCGGGAGTATACAATGAGCAGTTCTTC
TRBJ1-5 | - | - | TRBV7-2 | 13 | CASSPDSNQPQHF | TGTGCCAGCAGCCCCGATAGCAATCAGCCCCAGCATTTT
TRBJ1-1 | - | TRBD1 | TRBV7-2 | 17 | CASSPGQGRGLSTEAFF | TGTGCCAGCAGCCCAGGACAGGGGCGGGGGTTGAGCACTGAAGCTTTCTTT
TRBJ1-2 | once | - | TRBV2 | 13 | CASTGSWGAGYTF | TGTGCCAGCACCGGAAGTTGGGGGGCTGGCTACACCTTC
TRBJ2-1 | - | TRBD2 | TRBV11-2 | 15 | CASSADGGGAREQFF | TGTGCCAGCAGCGCAGACGGCGGGGGGGCCCGGGAGCAGTTCTTC
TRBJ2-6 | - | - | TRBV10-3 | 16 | CAISELGTSGANVLTF | TGTGCCATCAGTGAGTTAGGGACTTCCGGGGCCAACGTCCTGACTTTC
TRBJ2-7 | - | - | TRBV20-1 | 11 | CSARLSYEQYF | TGCAGTGCTAGACTATCCTACGAGCAGTACTTC
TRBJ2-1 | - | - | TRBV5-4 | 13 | CASSLARGNEQFF | TGTGCCAGCAGCTTGGCGAGGGGCAATGAGCAGTTCTTC
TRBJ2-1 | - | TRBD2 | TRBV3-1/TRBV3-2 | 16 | CASSQVLGWEGNEQFF | TGTGCCAGCAGCCAAGTTCTGGGGTGGGAGGGCAATGAGCAGTTCTTC
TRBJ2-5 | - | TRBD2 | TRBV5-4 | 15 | CASSRYGTSGETQYF | TGTGCCAGCAGCCGTTACGGGACTAGCGGAGAGACCCAGTACTTC
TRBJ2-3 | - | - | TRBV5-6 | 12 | CASSRGTDTQYF | TGTGCCAGCAGCCGCGGAACAGATACGCAGTATTTT
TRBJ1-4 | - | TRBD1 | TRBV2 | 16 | CASSRDRIGTNEKLFF | TGTGCCAGCAGTCGGGACAGGATTGGAACTAATGAAAAACTGTTTTTT
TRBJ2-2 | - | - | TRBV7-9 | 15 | CASSLARGGTGELFF | TGTGCCAGCAGCTTAGCCCGGGGAGGCACCGGGGAGCTGTTTTTT
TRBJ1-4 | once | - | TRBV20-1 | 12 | CSASRDTEKLFF | TGCAGTGCTAGTAGGGACACTGAAAAACTGTTTTTT
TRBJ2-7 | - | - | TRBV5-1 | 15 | CASSVEGGGSYEQYF | TGCGCCAGCAGCGTGGAAGGTGGCGGCTCCTACGAGCAGTACTTC
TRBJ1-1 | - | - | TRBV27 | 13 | CASSPLQNTEAFF | TGTGCCAGCAGTCCACTCCAGAACACTGAAGCTTTCTTT